One sample yielded the 27 T cell receptor beta chains listed below, sequenced in a study of cytomegalovirus exposure and HLA in healthy donors. 13 Jbeta primers and 60 Vbeta primers were used for the PCR. Data came from immunoSEQ multiplex PCR; TCRdb stores just in-frame clones and leaves some out. The table includes about 82,000 clones, more than 65% detected once. The source material was PBMCs. The source is a man aged 60 to 69 in good health and CMV-seronegative.

This rearrangement joins TRBV5-1 to TRBJ2-1; 10 bases map to TRBD1. The CDR3 extends over 17 amino acids. The germline CDR1 and CDR2 sequences are SGHRS and YFSETQ. Losses at the gene ends were 1 base for V and 2 bases for J; bases not matched to a gene: 6. CDR3 in amino acids: CASSLLPGTGAYNEQFF. CDR3 nucleotide sequence: TGCGCCAGCAGCTTGCTTCCCGGGACAGGGGCCTACAATGAGCAGTTCTTC.

This clone was recorded once. The V gene is TRBV2, the J gene TRBJ1-5; D may be TRBD1 (6 bases). Germline-derived CDR1 and CDR2 are SNHLY and FYNNEI. V was trimmed by 5 bases and J by 3 bases, leaving 14 bases between them. This CDR3 comprises 15 residues. The CDR3 here is CASSNSDSPNQPQHF. The CDR3 DNA follows: TGTGCCAGCAGTAACTCGGACAGTCCCAATCAGCCCCAGCATTTT.

This clone was detected only once. The rearrangement joins TRBV6-1 to TRBJ2-5; no firm D call. Germline CDR1 is MNHNS and CDR2 is SASEGT. This CDR3 is 14 amino acids long. The V gene lost 5 bases and the J gene lost 2 bases, with 12 bases spanning the gap. For the CDR3, the DNA is TGTGCCAGCAGTCCAAACAGAATTCAAGAGACCCAGTACTTC. It codes for CASSPNRIQETQYF.

The chain's CDR3 is CASQTPGTSPTGELFF. The CDR3 nucleotides are TGTGCCAGCCAGACCCCCGGGACTAGCCCCACCGGGGAGCTGTTTTTT. The chain joins TRBV25-1 to TRBJ2-2, with 9 bases that match TRBD2. Germline V gene data show CDR1 as MGHDK and CDR2 as SYGVNS. J gave up 4 bases and V 8 bases, and 11 bases lay outside the gene matches. The CDR3 runs 16 residues. Using reference TRBV25-1 and TRBJ2-2 for the parts outside the CDR3, the full variable domain is EADIYQTPRYLVIGTGKKITLECSQTMGHDKMYWYQQDPGMELHLIHYSYGVNSTEKGDLSSESTVSRIRTEHFPLTLESARPSHTSQYLCASQTPGTSPTGELFFGEGSRLTVL.

This rearrangement joins TRBV19 to TRBJ1-2, with unresolved D. V was pared by 4 bases and J by 0 bases, with 9 bases between. From germline, CDR1 is LNHDA and CDR2 SQIVND (reference sequence). This CDR3 contains 14 residues. The CDR3 is CASSRAGPNYGYTF. CDR3 bases: TGTGCCAGTAGTAGGGCAGGCCCTAACTATGGCTACACCTTC.

The CDR3 bases are TGTGCCAGCAGCCCGGGACAGGGCGGAGAAAAACTGTTTTTT. Translating it yields CASSPGQGGEKLFF. The rearrangement uses TRBV7-6 and TRBJ1-4; TRBD1 aligns across 9 bases. CDR1 is SGHVS, CDR2 FNYEAQ, per germline. J lost 8 bases, V lost 5 bases, and 6 bases had no gene match. The CDR3 covers 14 residues.

This clone was detected only once. The chain couples TRBV6-5 to TRBJ1-2, with 10 bases that match TRBD1. The length of the CDR3 is 15 residues. The germline V gene encodes CDR1 MNHEY and CDR2 SVGAGI. The J segment lost 3 bases and the V segment lost 5 bases, leaving 6 bases of the junction unmatched. The CDR3 bases are TGTGCCAGCAGTAGCCCGGGACAGGGGCACTATGGCTACACCTTC. Translated: CASSSPGQGHYGYTF.

With respect to this clone: In the same sample, other DNA sequences code for this CDR3. J is TRBJ2-2 and V is TRBV2; 7 bases fit TRBD2. Trimming removed 9 bases from V and 1 base from J; junction bases left unmatched: 2. The CDR3 is 13 amino acids. Germline lookup yields CDR1 SNHLY and CDR2 FYNNEI. The CDR3 coding sequence is TGTGCCAGTTCTAGCGGGAACACCGGGGAGCTGTTTTTT. Translated: CASSSGNTGELFF.

This chain joins TRBV7-2 and TRBJ2-3; D may be TRBD1 (6 bases). The CDR3 totals 15 residues. The V and J ends lost 6 bases and 3 bases respectively, with 16 bases between them. Germline V CDR1 and CDR2: SGHTA, FQGNSA. CDR3 in amino acids: CASSIQGGFTDTQYF. CDR3 sequence (DNA): TGTGCCAGCAGTATCCAAGGGGGTTTTACAGATACGCAGTATTTT.

This clone has just one count. J is TRBJ1-5 and V is TRBV18; D is ambiguous. The CDR3 runs 15 residues. Trimming took off 8 bases at V and 4 bases at J, with 18 bases between the two ends. Germline CDR1 is KGHSH and CDR2 is LQKENI. The CDR3 nucleotides read TGTGCCAGCGCTATGATCCGACTTTATAATCAGCCCCAGCATTTT. Protein: CASAMIRLYNQPQHF.

This sequence joins TRBV6-1 and TRBJ1-5; D is uncertain. The CDR3 is made up of 13 amino acids. Trimming removed 6 bases from V and 0 bases from J, with 6 bases in between. Germline CDR1 is MNHNS and CDR2 is SASEGT. The CDR3 nucleotides are TGTGCCAGCAGCCCCAATAGCAATCAGCCCCAGCATTTT. This codes for CASSPNSNQPQHF.

The V call is TRBV4-1, the J call TRBJ1-3; TRBD1 is a possible D gene (6 bases). Germline V gene data show CDR1 as MGHRA and CDR2 as YSYEKL. With 0 bases removed from V and 0 bases from J, the gap between germline ends came to 15 bases. The CDR3 sequence is 18 residues long. CDR3 sequence (DNA): TGCGCCAGCAGCCAAGAAGATAGTGGACAGTTCTCTGGAAACACCATATATTTT. This translates into CASSQEDSGQFSGNTIYF.

The rearrangement links TRBV5-1 to TRBJ2-5; TRBD2 might be the D (6 bases). V lost 4 bases, J lost 4 bases, and 14 bases lay in between. CDR1 is SGHRS and CDR2 is YFSETQ in the germline V gene. The CDR3 has 14 amino acids. The CDR3 DNA sequence: TGCGCCAGCAGCGGGTTCGGGAGCCCAGAGACCCAGTACTTC. Protein sequence: CASSGFGSPETQYF.

The chain uses TRBV28 and TRBJ2-7, with TRBD1 matching over 7 bases. Germline CDR1 and CDR2: MDHEN and SYDVKM. Germline trimming cut 3 bases from V and 5 bases from J; bases unmatched to any gene: 10. There are 15 residues in the CDR3. This CDR3 reads CASSLSRGRRDEQYF. CDR3 bases: TGTGCCAGCAGTTTGAGTAGGGGGCGCAGGGACGAGCAGTACTTC.

The V and J genes are TRBV28 and TRBJ2-5; TRBD2 matches 9 bases. J was trimmed by 11 bases and V by 5 bases; bases with no gene match: 15. The germline V gene has CDR1 MDHEN and CDR2 SYDVKM. This CDR3 comprises 15 residues. This CDR3 reads CASSRGLAGRGPQYF. As DNA, the CDR3 is TGTGCCAGCAGTCGAGGTCTAGCGGGAAGGGGCCCGCAGTACTTC.

The chain uses TRBV19 and TRBJ1-2; the match to TRBD1 covers 7 bases. V lost 3 bases and J lost 4; bases outside the gene matches: 8. The germline V gene encodes CDR1 LNHDA and CDR2 SQIVND (reference sequence). This CDR3 spans 15 amino acids. The CDR3 DNA reads as TGTGCCAGTAGTATTGGCAGGGGGAGTTTCTATGGCTACACCTTC. Translating gives CASSIGRGSFYGYTF.

V gene TRBV7-9 combines with J gene TRBJ1-1; D unclear. Trimming cost V 5 bases and J 8 bases, with 15 bases left between them. This CDR3 has 13 amino acids. Germline CDR1 SEHNR, CDR2 FQNEAQ (reference sequence). CDR3 sequence reads: CASSPGTESEAFF. The CDR3 nucleotides read TGTGCCAGCAGCCCCGGCACGGAGAGCGAAGCTTTCTTT.

The table lists this clone with a count of one. The CDR3 DNA reads as TGCAGCGTTGGGAGGGGACGGAGGGGTGAGACCCAGTACTTC. It yields the protein CSVGRGRRGETQYF. V usage is TRBV29-1 and J usage is TRBJ2-5; tentatively, D is TRBD2 (6 bases). V lost 4 bases and J 5 bases, leaving 17 bases between the germline ends. The CDR3 loop spans 14 amino acids. The germline gives CDR1 SQVTM, CDR2 ANQGSEA.

The genes are TRBV5-6 and TRBJ2-7, with D maybe TRBD1 (6 bases). The V gene lost 6 bases and the J gene lost 2 bases, with 12 bases spanning the gap. Germline V gene sequence: CDR1 SGHDT, CDR2 YYEEEE. The CDR3 runs to 13 residues. The CDR3 DNA reads TGTGCCAGCAAGGATTACAGGGCCTACGAGCAGTACTTC. Protein product: CASKDYRAYEQYF.

This chain connects TRBV5-1 to TRBJ2-1; 13 nucleotides match TRBD2. J was trimmed by 9 bases and V by 4 bases; bases with no gene match: 10. Per the germline V gene, CDR1 is SGHRS and CDR2 is YFSETQ. This CDR3 comprises 16 residues. DNA of the CDR3: TGCGCCAGCAGCGCGGGGACTAGCGGGAATGGGGGTGAGCAGTTCTTC. It translates to CASSAGTSGNGGEQFF. Based on the CDR3 plus reference TRBV5-1 and TRBJ2-1, the full variable domain is KAGVTQTPRYLIKTRGQQVTLSCSPISGHRSVSWYQQTPGQGLQFLFEYFSETQRNKGNFPGRFSGRQFSNSRSEMNVSTLELGDSALYLCASSAGTSGNGGEQFFGPGTRLTVL.

The V and J genes are TRBV28 and TRBJ2-2; a weak D match, TRBD1 (7 bases). V was shortened by 5 bases and J by 5 bases, with 12 bases between the two germline ends. This CDR3 is built from 14 residues. Germline values: CDR1 MDHEN, CDR2 SYDVKM. CDR3 bases: TGTGCCAGCAGTAACAGGGGAGGTACCGGGGAGCTGTTTTTT. Translating it yields CASSNRGGTGELFF. Looking up the rest from reference TRBV28 and TRBJ2-2 gives the full variable domain: DVKVTQSSRYLVKRTGEKVFLECVQDMDHENMFWYRQDPGLGLRLIYFSYDVKMKEKGDIPEGYSVSREKKERFSLILESASTNQTSMYLCASSNRGGTGELFFGEGSRLTVL.

This clone was recorded once. This chain joins TRBV6-1 and TRBJ2-4, with D tentatively TRBD2 (6 bases). V lost 4 bases, J lost 5 bases, and 21 bases lay in between. Germline CDR1 reads MNHNS; CDR2 reads SASEGT. The CDR3 totals 17 residues. CDR3 bases: TGTGCCAGCAGTGCCACCGTAGGGCCCCCGGGGGAAAACATTCAGTACTTC. Translated, it gives CASSATVGPPGENIQYF.

V and J are TRBV7-9 and TRBJ2-5; perhaps TRBD2 as D (6 bases). The CDR3 length is 15 residues. The ends were cut back, 5 bases at V and 5 bases at J, with 18 bases in the middle. Germline V gives CDR1 SEHNR, CDR2 FQNEAQ (reference sequence). CDR3 sequence (DNA): TGTGCCAGCAGCCCAAACCGGGACTTGCGGGAGACCCAGTACTTC. Its protein product is CASSPNRDLRETQYF.

This chain connects TRBV6-5 to TRBJ1-5; TRBD1 matches 8 bases. V was pared by 0 bases and J by 4 bases, with 2 bases of the junction left unmatched. The CDR3 is 15 amino acids. Germline V CDR1 and CDR2: MNHEY, SVGAGI. The CDR3 loop reads CASSYSGQANQPQHF. CDR3 nucleotide sequence: TGTGCCAGCAGTTACTCGGGACAGGCGAATCAGCCCCAGCATTTT.

The chain joins TRBV27 to TRBJ1-2; D unclear. The CDR3 length is 13 residues. Germline V lookup: CDR1 MNHEY, CDR2 SMNVEV (reference sequence). Trimming left V 6 bases short and J 8 bases short, with 16 bases between. The CDR3 sequence is CASSLGSTGGYTF. In DNA, the CDR3 is TGTGCCAGCAGCTTAGGGTCGACTGGGGGCTACACCTTC.

This chain connects TRBV7-6 to TRBJ1-3, with 8 bases lining up with TRBD2. The DNA end lines up better with TRBJ2-2; the J call may be wrong. Germline V gene sequence: CDR1 SGHVS, CDR2 FNYEAQ. The CDR3 is 16 residues long. CDR3 region: CASSLNSGTNTGELFF. DNA of the CDR3: TGTGCCAGCAGCTTAAATAGCGGGACGAACACCGGGGAGCTGTTTTTT.

This chain uses TRBV25-1 with TRBJ1-1; D call uncertain. Germline V gives CDR1 MGHDK, CDR2 SYGVNS. V was shortened by 4 bases and J by 5 bases, with 5 bases between the two germline ends. The CDR3 sequence is 11 residues long. The CDR3, as DNA: TGTGCCAGCAGTGGAGAGACTGAAGCTTTCTTT. This gives the protein CASSGETEAFF. The complete variable domain, with remaining parts taken from reference TRBV25-1 and TRBJ1-1, reads EADIYQTPRYLVIGTGKKITLECSQTMGHDKMYWYQQDPGMELHLIHYSYGVNSTEKGDLSSESTVSRIRTEHFPLTLESARPSHTSQYLCASSGETEAFFGQGTRLTVV.